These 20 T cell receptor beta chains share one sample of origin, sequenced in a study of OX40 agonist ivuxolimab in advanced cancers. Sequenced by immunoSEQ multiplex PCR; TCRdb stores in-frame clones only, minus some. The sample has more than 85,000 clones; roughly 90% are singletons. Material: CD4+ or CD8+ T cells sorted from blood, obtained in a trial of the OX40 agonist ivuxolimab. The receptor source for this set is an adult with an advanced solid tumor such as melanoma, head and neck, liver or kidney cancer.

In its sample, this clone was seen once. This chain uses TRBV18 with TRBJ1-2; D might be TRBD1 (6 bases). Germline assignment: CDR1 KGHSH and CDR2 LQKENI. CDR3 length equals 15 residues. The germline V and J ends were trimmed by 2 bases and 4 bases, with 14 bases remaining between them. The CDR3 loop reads CASSPKGGQTYGYTF. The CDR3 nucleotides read TGTGCCAGCTCACCAAAAGGGGGTCAAACCTATGGCTACACCTTC.

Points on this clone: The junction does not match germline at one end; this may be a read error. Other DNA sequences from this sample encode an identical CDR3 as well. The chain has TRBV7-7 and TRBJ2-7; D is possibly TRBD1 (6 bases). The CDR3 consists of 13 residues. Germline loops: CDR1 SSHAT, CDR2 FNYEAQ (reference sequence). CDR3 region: CASSLDRFDEQYF. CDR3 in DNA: TGTGCTAGCAGCTTAGACAGGTTTGACGAGCAGTACTTC.

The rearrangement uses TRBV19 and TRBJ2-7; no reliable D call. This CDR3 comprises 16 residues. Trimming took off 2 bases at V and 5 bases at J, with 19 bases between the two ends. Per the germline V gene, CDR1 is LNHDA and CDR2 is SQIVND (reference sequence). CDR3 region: CASSILPSDPINEQYF. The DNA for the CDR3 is TGTGCCAGTAGTATACTGCCTAGTGATCCCATAAACGAGCAGTACTTC.

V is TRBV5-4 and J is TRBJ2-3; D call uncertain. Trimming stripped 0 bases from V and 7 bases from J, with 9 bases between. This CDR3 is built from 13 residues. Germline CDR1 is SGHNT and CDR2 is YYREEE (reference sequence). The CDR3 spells CASSLVDANTQYF. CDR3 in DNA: TGTGCCAGCAGCTTGGTGGATGCCAATACGCAGTATTTT.

The CDR3 DNA is TGCGCCAGCAGCCAAGGGGGCCTGGAGAGGAACACTGAAGCTTTCTTT. Translated: CASSQGGLERNTEAFF. This chain connects TRBV4-3 to TRBJ1-1; D is perhaps TRBD1 (5 bases). Between the trimmed V and J ends, which lost 1 base and 1 base, there was a span of 13 bases. The CDR3 totals 16 residues. Germline V gene lookup returns CDR1 LGHNA and CDR2 YSLEER.

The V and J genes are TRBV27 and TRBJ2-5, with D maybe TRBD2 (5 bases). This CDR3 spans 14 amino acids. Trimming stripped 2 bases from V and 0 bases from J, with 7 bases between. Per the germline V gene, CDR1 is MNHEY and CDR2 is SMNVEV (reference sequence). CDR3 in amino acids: CASSLGGDQETQYF. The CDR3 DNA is TGTGCCAGCAGTTTAGGAGGAGACCAAGAGACCCAGTACTTC.

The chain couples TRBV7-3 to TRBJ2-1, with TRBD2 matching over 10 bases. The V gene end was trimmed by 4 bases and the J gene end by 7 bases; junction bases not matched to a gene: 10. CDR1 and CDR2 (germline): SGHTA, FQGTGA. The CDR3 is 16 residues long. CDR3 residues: CASSSRAGGPGNEQFF. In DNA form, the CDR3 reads TGTGCCAGCAGCTCAAGAGCGGGAGGGCCTGGGAATGAGCAGTTCTTC.

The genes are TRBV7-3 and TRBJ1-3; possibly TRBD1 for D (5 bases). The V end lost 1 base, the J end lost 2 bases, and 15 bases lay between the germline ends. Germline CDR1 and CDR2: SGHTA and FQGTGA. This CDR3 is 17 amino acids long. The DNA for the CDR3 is TGTGCCAGCAGCTTAAACTCAGGGACTTCGGCTGGAAACACCATATATTTT. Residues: CASSLNSGTSAGNTIYF.

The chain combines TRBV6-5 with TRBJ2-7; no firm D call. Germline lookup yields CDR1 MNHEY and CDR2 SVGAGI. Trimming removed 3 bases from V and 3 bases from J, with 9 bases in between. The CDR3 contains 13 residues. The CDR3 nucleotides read TGTGCCAGCAGTTATTCTCTTCACTACGAGCAGTACTTC. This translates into CASSYSLHYEQYF.

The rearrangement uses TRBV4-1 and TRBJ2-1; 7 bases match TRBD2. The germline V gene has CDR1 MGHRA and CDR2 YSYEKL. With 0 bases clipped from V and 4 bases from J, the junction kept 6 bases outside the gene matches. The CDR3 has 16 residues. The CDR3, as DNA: TGCGCCAGCAGCCAAGATCACCTAGCGGATTACAATGAGCAGTTCTTC. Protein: CASSQDHLADYNEQFF.

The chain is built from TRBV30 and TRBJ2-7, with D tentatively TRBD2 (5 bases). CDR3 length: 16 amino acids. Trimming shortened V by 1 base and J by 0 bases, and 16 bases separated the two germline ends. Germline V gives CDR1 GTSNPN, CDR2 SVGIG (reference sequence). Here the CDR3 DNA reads TGTGCCTGGAGTGAAAGACTTGGACTGAACTCCTACGAGCAGTACTTC. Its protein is CAWSERLGLNSYEQYF.

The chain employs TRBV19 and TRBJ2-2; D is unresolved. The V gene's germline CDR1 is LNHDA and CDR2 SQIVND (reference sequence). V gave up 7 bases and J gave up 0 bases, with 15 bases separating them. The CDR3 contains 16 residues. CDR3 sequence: CASKRLFQTNTGELFF. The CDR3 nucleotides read TGTGCCAGTAAGAGGTTGTTCCAGACGAACACCGGGGAGCTGTTTTTT.

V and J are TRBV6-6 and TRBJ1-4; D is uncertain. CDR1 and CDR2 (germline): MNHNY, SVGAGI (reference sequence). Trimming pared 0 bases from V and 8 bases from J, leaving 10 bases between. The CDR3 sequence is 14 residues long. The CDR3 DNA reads TGTGCCAGCAGTTACTCGGGGTGGGGAGAAAAACTGTTTTTT. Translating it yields CASSYSGWGEKLFF.

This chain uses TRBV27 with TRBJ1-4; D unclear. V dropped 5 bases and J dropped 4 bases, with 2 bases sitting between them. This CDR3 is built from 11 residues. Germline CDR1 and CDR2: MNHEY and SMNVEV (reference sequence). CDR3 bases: TGTGCCAGCAGTCATAATGAAAAACTGTTTTTT. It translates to CASSHNEKLFF.

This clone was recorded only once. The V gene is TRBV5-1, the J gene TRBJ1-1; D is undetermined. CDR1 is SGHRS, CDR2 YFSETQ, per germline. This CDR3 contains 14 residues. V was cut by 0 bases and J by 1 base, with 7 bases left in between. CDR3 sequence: CASSLGRENTEAFF. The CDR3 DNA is TGCGCCAGCAGCTTGGGACGGGAGAACACTGAAGCTTTCTTT.

CDR3 protein: CASSLLGPGGHQPQHF. CDR3 in DNA: TGCGCCAGCAGCTTGTTGGGCCCAGGGGGCCATCAGCCCCAGCATTTT. The rearrangement links TRBV5-1 to TRBJ1-5; TRBD1 agrees at 8 bases. Germline assignment: CDR1 SGHRS and CDR2 YFSETQ. J was trimmed by 5 bases and V by 1 base; bases with no gene match: 8. There are 16 residues in the CDR3.

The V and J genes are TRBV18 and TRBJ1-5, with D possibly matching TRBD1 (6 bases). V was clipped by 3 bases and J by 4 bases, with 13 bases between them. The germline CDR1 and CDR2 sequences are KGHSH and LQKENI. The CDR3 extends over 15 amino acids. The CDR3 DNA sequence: TGTGCCAGCTCACCCGGACAGACGGTAAATCAGCCCCAGCATTTT. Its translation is CASSPGQTVNQPQHF.

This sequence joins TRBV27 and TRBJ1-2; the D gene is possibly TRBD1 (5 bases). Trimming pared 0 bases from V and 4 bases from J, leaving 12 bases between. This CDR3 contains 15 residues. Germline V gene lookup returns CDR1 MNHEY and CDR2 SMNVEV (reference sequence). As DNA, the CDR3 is TGTGCCAGCAGTTTATCTGGGGGGGTCGGCTATGGCTACACCTTC. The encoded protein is CASSLSGGVGYGYTF.

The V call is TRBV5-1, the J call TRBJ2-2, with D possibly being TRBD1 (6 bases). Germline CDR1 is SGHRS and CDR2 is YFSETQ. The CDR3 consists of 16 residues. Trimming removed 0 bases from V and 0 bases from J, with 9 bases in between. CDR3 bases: TGCGCCAGCAGCTTGGGGGGGACACCGAACACCGGGGAGCTGTTTTTT. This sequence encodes CASSLGGTPNTGELFF.

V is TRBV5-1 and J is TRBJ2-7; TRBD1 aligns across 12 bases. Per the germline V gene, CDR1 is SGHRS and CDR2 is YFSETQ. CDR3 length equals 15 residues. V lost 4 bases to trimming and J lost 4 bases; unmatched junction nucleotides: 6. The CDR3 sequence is CASSLGTGGHYEQYF. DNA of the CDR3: TGCGCCAGCAGCCTCGGGACAGGGGGCCATTACGAGCAGTACTTC.